The clone carrying this T cell receptor beta chain was counted many times. CDR3 size: 16 residues. Germline CDR1 and CDR2: MGHRA and YSYEKL. J gave up 0 bases and V 3 bases, and 3 bases lay outside the gene matches. Specified time point: newly diagnosed GD, antithyroid drugs for less than 3 months. Extracted RNA from PBMCs served as the source of the TCR library. The data originate from a study of regulatory T cells in long-lasting Graves disease. The authors built TCR beta libraries using iRepertoire HTBI primers and Arm-PCR of CDR3 regions. TCRdb ran MiXCR on the multiplex PCR reads and lists one entry per CDR3 protein. Of 350,000 to 500,000 distinct CDR3 sequences listed, 14% are singletons. This same sample was also part of a study on T cells in Graves' hyperthyroidism and ophthalmopathy.

This specimen was peripheral blood mononuclear cells (PBMCs), taken at new diagnosis, from a patient treated with antithyroid drugs. This TCR was sampled from a woman aged 45-60 years with Graves disease. This chain uses TRBV4-1 with TRBJ2-3, with TRBD2 matching over 10 bases. For the CDR3, the DNA is TGCGCCAGCAGCCACCCACTAGCGGGGAGCACAGATACGCAGTATTTT. This gives the protein CASSHPLAGSTDTQYF.